The next 17 T cell receptor beta chains were all read from a single sample in a study of T cell responses to AZD1222 COVID-19 vaccine. TCRdb's copy holds only in-frame clones and misses some; the assay was immunoSEQ multiplex PCR. Among more than 90,000 clones, 75% to 90% were seen once, and the ten largest hold about 7.4%. The sample consisted of peripheral blood, taken 28 days after the second AZD1222 dose. These receptor sequences come from an adult who received the AZD1222 COVID-19 vaccine.

The gene calls are TRBV6-6 and TRBJ1-6; 7 nucleotides line up with TRBD1. The trim removed 5 bases at V and 10 bases at J, leaving 11 bases unmatched. Germline V gene lookup returns CDR1 MNHNY and CDR2 SVGAGI (reference sequence). CDR3 length: 15 amino acids. The CDR3 bases are TGTGCCAGCAGTAGAACTCAGGGGGAAGAATCACCCCTCCACTTT. As protein: CASSRTQGEESPLHF.

In this sample, this clone turned up once. The chain joins TRBV19 to TRBJ1-4; TRBD1 might be the D (5 bases). Trimming left V 6 bases short and J 3 bases short, with 14 bases between. This CDR3 comprises 15 residues. The germline V gene encodes CDR1 LNHDA and CDR2 SQIVND (reference sequence). The CDR3 DNA sequence: TGTGCCAGTAGCCATGACAGCCCCGCTAATGAAAAACTGTTTTTT. This gives the protein CASSHDSPANEKLFF. Full variable domain (rest looked up from reference TRBV19 and TRBJ1-4): DGGITQSPKYLFRKEGQNVTLSCEQNLNHDAMYWYRQDPGQGLRLIYYSQIVNDFQKGDIAEGYSVSREKKESFPLTVTSAQKNPTAFYLCASSHDSPANEKLFFGSGTQLSVL.

DNA for the CDR3: TGTGCCAGCAGGTTGGGGGGGAGCTCCTACGAGCAGTACTTC. Encoded protein: CASRLGGSSYEQYF. The genes are TRBV28 and TRBJ2-7; 7 nucleotides line up with TRBD2. The CDR3 has 14 residues. With 6 bases clipped from V and 0 bases from J, the junction kept 5 bases outside the gene matches. Germline assignment: CDR1 MDHEN and CDR2 SYDVKM.

The chain uses TRBV5-6 and TRBJ2-1; 7 bases are a match to TRBD1. The CDR3 loop spans 15 amino acids. V trimming: 4 bases; J trimming: 8 bases; junction bases outside the gene matches: 12. The germline gives CDR1 SGHDT, CDR2 YYEEEE. CDR3 sequence (DNA): TGTGCCAGCAGCCAAGACAGGGAATGGAGTGATGAGCAGTTCTTC. Translation: CASSQDREWSDEQFF.

The chain employs TRBV19 and TRBJ1-1; tentatively, D is TRBD1 (6 bases). Germline V CDR1 and CDR2: LNHDA, SQIVND (reference sequence). The CDR3 extends over 17 amino acids. With 4 bases removed from V and 6 bases from J, the gap between germline ends came to 24 bases. CDR3 amino acids: CASSSSEGSQGVPEAFF. The CDR3 nucleotides are TGTGCCAGTAGTAGTTCTGAGGGGTCACAGGGTGTCCCTGAAGCTTTCTTT.

As DNA, the CDR3 is TGTGCCAGCAGCGCTCCCGGGACGGCCGACTACGAGCAGTACTTC. This translates into CASSAPGTADYEQYF. The chain has TRBV9 and TRBJ2-7; D might be TRBD1 or TRBD2, each matching 5 bases. This CDR3 has 15 amino acids. V was shortened by 3 bases and J by 3 bases, with 16 bases between the two germline ends. CDR1 and CDR2 (germline): SGDLS, YYNGEE.

The chain carries TRBV6-5 and TRBJ1-2; 7 nucleotides line up with TRBD1. This CDR3 spans 14 amino acids. CDR1 is MNHEY and CDR2 is SVGAGI in the germline V gene. V lost 6 bases and J lost 5; bases outside the gene matches: 9. CDR3 protein: CASSPDRERYGYTF. CDR3 sequence (DNA): TGTGCCAGCAGCCCCGACAGGGAACGGTATGGCTACACCTTC.

The chain links TRBV30 to TRBJ2-7, with 9 bases matching TRBD1. Germline V gene sequence: CDR1 GTSNPN, CDR2 SVGIG (reference sequence). The CDR3 contains 14 residues. J gave up 3 bases and V 1 base, and 4 bases lay outside the gene matches. DNA of the CDR3: TGTGCCTGGAGTGCCGGGACAGGGTACTACGAGCAGTACTTC. Its protein product is CAWSAGTGYYEQYF. Variable domain in full (rest from reference TRBV30 and TRBJ2-7): SQTIHQWPATLVQPVGSPLSLECTVEGTSNPNLYWYRQAAGRGLQLLFYSVGIGQISSEVPQNLSASRPQDRQFILSSKKLLLSDSGFYLCAWSAGTGYYEQYFGPGTRLTVT.

The chain uses TRBV19 and TRBJ2-1, with 8 nucleotides matching TRBD1. Per the germline V gene, CDR1 is LNHDA and CDR2 is SQIVND (reference sequence). CDR3 length: 18 residues. After removal of 5 bases from V and 6 bases from J, the junction contained 18 bases not matched to a gene. The CDR3 DNA reads TGTGCCAGTAGTTCCATTGGCAGGGGGCTTTCAGTGGGCAATGAGCAGTTCTTC. It encodes CASSSIGRGLSVGNEQFF.

This CDR3 is CASSLGLLTGRNTGELFF. The CDR3 nucleotides are TGTGCCAGCAGCTTAGGACTCCTGACAGGGAGGAACACCGGGGAGCTGTTTTTT. V usage is TRBV7-9 and J usage is TRBJ2-2; 7 positions agree with TRBD1. The trim removed 1 base at V and 1 base at J, leaving 9 bases unmatched. Germline assignment: CDR1 SEHNR and CDR2 FQNEAQ (reference sequence). The CDR3 sequence is 18 residues long.

The chain has TRBV4-1 and TRBJ2-3, with D unresolved. The CDR3 is 15 amino acids. The germline V and J ends were trimmed by 4 bases and 1 base, with 12 bases remaining between them. CDR1 MGHRA and CDR2 YSYEKL come from the germline V gene. The CDR3 coding sequence is TGCGCCAGCAGCCCCGCGCGGTGGCGCACAGATACGCAGTATTTT. Its protein product is CASSPARWRTDTQYF.

The chain is built from TRBV5-1 and TRBJ2-5; D gene unclear. The V end was cut by 3 bases, the J end by 5 bases, with 5 bases between. The CDR3 has 11 amino acids. CDR1 SGHRS and CDR2 YFSETQ come from the germline V gene. CDR3 region: CASSSRETQYF. The CDR3 DNA is TGCGCCAGCAGCTCTCGCGAGACCCAGTACTTC.

This clone has just one count. The chain's CDR3 is CSVDSGTDTQYF. The DNA of the CDR3 is TGCAGCGTTGATTCTGGAACAGATACGCAGTATTTT. The chain couples TRBV29-1 to TRBJ2-3; D is ambiguous. Trimming removed 3 bases at V and 3 bases at J, with 7 bases between. The CDR3 is made up of 12 amino acids. Per germline, CDR1 SQVTM and CDR2 ANQGSEA.

The rearrangement links TRBV21-1 to TRBJ1-3; TRBD1, the D gene given by the table, was not confirmed from the DNA. TRBV21-1 is a documented pseudogene. The CDR3 is made up of 17 amino acids. Here the CDR3 DNA reads TGTGCCAGCAGCAAAGGACAGGTCAGTAGCTCTGGAAACACCATATATTTT. Its translation is CASSKGQVSSSGNTIYF.

This clone came up a few times. The rearrangement links TRBV30 to TRBJ1-4, with D possibly matching TRBD1 (6 bases). Germline CDR1 and CDR2: GTSNPN and SVGIG (reference sequence). Trimming shortened V by 2 bases and J by 8 bases, and 21 bases separated the two germline ends. The CDR3 covers 16 residues. CDR3 amino acids: CAWSHLKGGFTEKLFF. The CDR3 nucleotides are TGTGCCTGGAGTCACCTCAAAGGGGGTTTTACGGAAAAACTGTTTTTT.

The V and J genes are TRBV3-1 (or the pseudogene TRBV3-2) and TRBJ2-3; D tentatively fits TRBD1 or TRBD2 (7 bases each). CDR3 length equals 15 residues. V dropped 3 bases and J dropped 6 bases, with 16 bases sitting between them. CDR1 LGHDT and CDR2 YNNKEL come from the germline V gene (reference sequence). CDR3 in amino acids: CASSQVQGGLDTQYF. The CDR3, as DNA: TGTGCCAGCAGCCAGGTGCAGGGGGGGCTTGATACGCAGTATTTT.

The V call is TRBV7-3, the J call TRBJ2-3; a possible D gene is TRBD1 (5 bases). The ends were cut back, 0 bases at V and 4 bases at J, with 8 bases in the middle. The CDR3 runs 14 residues. Germline lookup yields CDR1 SGHTA and CDR2 FQGTGA. CDR3 in DNA: TGTGCCAGCAGCTTAACCAAAGGGGCAGATACGCAGTATTTT. Amino acids: CASSLTKGADTQYF.